What follows are 29 T cell receptor beta chains derived from one specimen sequenced in a study of cytomegalovirus exposure and HLA in healthy donors. The protocol was immunoSEQ multiplex PCR, while the TCRdb copy is restricted to in-frame clones and leaves out a portion. The sample consists of 35,000 to 50,000 clones, roughly 92% of them appearing once. The source material was PBMCs. All receptors derive from a man in his late teens or twenties in good health and CMV-seronegative.

This clone was recorded once. This rearrangement joins TRBV9 to TRBJ2-3; perhaps TRBD1 as D (6 bases). CDR1 SGDLS and CDR2 YYNGEE come from the germline V gene. The V end lost 3 bases, the J end lost 2 bases, and 10 bases lay between the germline ends. The CDR3 is 14 residues long. The DNA of the CDR3 is TGTGCCAGCAGCGGCCGACAGGTCACAGATACGCAGTATTTT. Translating it yields CASSGRQVTDTQYF.

The gene calls are TRBV6-5 and TRBJ1-5; 9 bases are shared with TRBD1. The germline gives CDR1 MNHEY, CDR2 SVGAGI. J was trimmed by 5 bases and V by 6 bases; bases with no gene match: 8. The CDR3 sequence is 15 residues long. In nucleotides, the CDR3 is TGTGCCAGCAGCCGGGGGGGACAGGGTGATCAGCCCCAGCATTTT. Its protein product is CASSRGGQGDQPQHF.

The chain combines TRBV27 with TRBJ2-5; TRBD2 matches at 7 bases. Germline V lookup: CDR1 MNHEY, CDR2 SMNVEV (reference sequence). The junction had 9 bases not matched to a gene; V was cut back by 6 bases and J by 5 bases. The CDR3 is made up of 14 amino acids. In DNA, the CDR3 is TGTGCCAGCAGCGACGGGAAGGGAGGGGAGACCCAGTACTTC. Translation: CASSDGKGGETQYF.

This chain connects TRBV27 to TRBJ1-2; D is ambiguous. This CDR3 is built from 14 residues. CDR1 is MNHEY, CDR2 SMNVEV, per germline (reference sequence). Trimming left V 2 bases short and J 5 bases short, with 12 bases between. The CDR3 region is CASSLDYTGYGYTF. The CDR3 region has the DNA TGTGCCAGCAGTTTAGACTATACCGGTTATGGCTACACCTTC.

This chain connects TRBV5-6 to TRBJ1-3; D may be TRBD1 (5 bases). Between the trimmed V and J ends, which lost 2 bases and 2 bases, there was a span of 8 bases. The CDR3 covers 14 residues. Germline V gene data show CDR1 as SGHDT and CDR2 as YYEEEE. CDR3 region: CASSFTGAGNTIYF. The CDR3 DNA is TGTGCCAGCAGCTTTACAGGTGCTGGAAACACCATATATTTT.

This sequence joins TRBV28 and TRBJ2-3, with 11 positions matching TRBD1. V gave up 6 bases and J gave up 4 bases; unmatched junction bases: 3. Germline V gene lookup returns CDR1 MDHEN and CDR2 SYDVKM. The CDR3 runs 14 residues. For the CDR3, the DNA is TGTGCCAGCAGCTGGGACAGGGGGGCAGATACGCAGTATTTT. It translates to CASSWDRGADTQYF.

The chain uses TRBV6-5 and TRBJ1-1; maybe TRBD1 (5 bases). This CDR3 has 13 residues. Trimming cost V 0 bases and J 10 bases, with 12 bases left between them. Germline-derived CDR1 and CDR2 are MNHEY and SVGAGI. The CDR3 bases are TGTGCCAGCAGTTACTCGGCTGGGGGGGGAGCTTTCTTT. Residues: CASSYSAGGGAFF.

The V and J genes are TRBV5-1 and TRBJ2-2; 7 nucleotides align to TRBD2. The junction had 4 bases not matched to a gene; V was cut back by 4 bases and J by 1 base. Per germline, CDR1 SGHRS and CDR2 YFSETQ. This CDR3 comprises 15 residues. The CDR3 sequence is CASSRGGRNTGELFF. Here the CDR3 DNA reads TGCGCCAGCAGCCGAGGCGGGAGGAACACCGGGGAGCTGTTTTTT.

In its sample, this clone was seen once. The chain combines TRBV7-3 with TRBJ2-4; D is possibly TRBD1 (6 bases). The CDR3 covers 15 residues. Germline V gene sequence: CDR1 SGHTA, CDR2 FQGTGA. V was clipped by 4 bases and J by 1 base, with 11 bases between them. CDR3 nucleotide sequence: TGTGCCAGCAGCTCTACAGGGATGGCCAAAAACATTCAGTACTTC. This sequence encodes CASSSTGMAKNIQYF.

This clone was detected once. This chain uses TRBV6-6 with TRBJ1-4; 8 bases align to TRBD1. Germline values: CDR1 MNHNY, CDR2 SVGAGI (reference sequence). The CDR3 totals 16 residues. Trimming removed 2 bases from V and 1 base from J; junction bases left unmatched: 3. Here the CDR3 reads CASSYGTGRTNEKLFF. The CDR3 DNA is TGTGCCAGCAGTTACGGGACAGGCCGAACTAATGAAAAACTGTTTTTT.

A note on this clone: Other DNA sequences in the same sample also yield this CDR3. The J gene is TRBJ1-1, the V gene TRBV7-2; TRBD1 agrees at 10 bases. V dropped 6 bases and J dropped 1; count of bases not matched to a gene: 8. CDR1 is SGHTA and CDR2 is FQGNSA in the germline V gene. This CDR3 contains 16 residues. CDR3 coding DNA: TGTGCCAGCAGATTTGGACAGGGGGGATGGAACACTGAAGCTTTCTTT. Amino acid sequence: CASRFGQGGWNTEAFF.

The genes are TRBV7-6 and TRBJ2-7; no definite D call. The CDR3 contains 11 residues. Germline V gene data show CDR1 as SGHVS and CDR2 as FNYEAQ. V was pared by 0 bases and J by 5 bases, with 2 bases between. The CDR3 loop is CASSLANEQYF. The CDR3 nucleotides are TGTGCCAGCAGCTTAGCCAACGAGCAGTACTTC.

V usage is TRBV19 and J usage is TRBJ2-5; TRBD2 matches 7 bases. The CDR3 is made up of 14 amino acids. V lost 3 bases and J lost 4; bases outside the gene matches: 5. The germline CDR1 and CDR2 sequences are LNHDA and SQIVND (reference sequence). CDR3 protein: CASSMGGPGETQYF. CDR3 sequence (DNA): TGTGCCAGTAGTATGGGAGGGCCGGGAGAGACCCAGTACTTC. The variable domain in full, with the rest retrieved from reference TRBV19 and TRBJ2-5, is DGGITQSPKYLFRKEGQNVTLSCEQNLNHDAMYWYRQDPGQGLRLIYYSQIVNDFQKGDIAEGYSVSREKKESFPLTVTSAQKNPTAFYLCASSMGGPGETQYFGPGTRLLVL.

V usage is TRBV5-1 and J usage is TRBJ2-2, with 9 bases matching TRBD2. The V gene end was trimmed by 0 bases and the J gene end by 6 bases; junction bases not matched to a gene: 6. Germline loops: CDR1 SGHRS, CDR2 YFSETQ. This CDR3 region has 16 residues. CDR3 sequence: CASSLEAGGPSGELFF. Written as DNA, the CDR3 is TGCGCCAGCAGCTTGGAGGCGGGAGGGCCTTCCGGGGAGCTGTTTTTT.

The chain combines TRBV19 with TRBJ2-5; 9 positions match TRBD1. There are 15 residues in the CDR3. In germline, CDR1 is LNHDA, CDR2 SQIVND (reference sequence). J gave up 4 bases and V 4 bases, and 7 bases lay outside the gene matches. The DNA of the CDR3 is TGTGCCAGTAGTACGGGACAGGGTCGGTTAGAGACCCAGTACTTC. Translation gives CASSTGQGRLETQYF.

In DNA, the CDR3 is TGTGCCAGCAGTGCCCAGGGCGGTATGAGCACAGATACGCAGTATTTT. Encoded protein: CASSAQGGMSTDTQYF. The V gene is TRBV6-1, the J gene TRBJ2-3; a possible D gene is TRBD1 (5 bases). Per germline, CDR1 MNHNS and CDR2 SASEGT. V was clipped by 4 bases and J by 0 bases, with 14 bases between them. There are 16 residues in the CDR3.

The chain is built from TRBV15 and TRBJ2-5; 7 nucleotides agree with TRBD1. This CDR3 comprises 15 residues. Per germline, CDR1 LNHNV and CDR2 YYDKDF (reference sequence). Germline trimming cut 2 bases from V and 2 bases from J; bases unmatched to any gene: 5. The CDR3 protein is CATSRLLQGQETQYF. CDR3 coding DNA: TGTGCCACCAGCAGATTATTACAGGGGCAAGAGACCCAGTACTTC.

The chain carries TRBV19 and TRBJ1-2, with TRBD1 matching over 9 bases. V shed 5 bases and J 7 bases; nucleotides not matched to a gene: 11. CDR3 length: 15 amino acids. Per germline, CDR1 LNHDA and CDR2 SQIVND (reference sequence). CDR3 nucleotide sequence: TGTGCCAGTAGTCACGCCCGGGACAGGGCTAGTGGCTACACCTTC. It is translated as CASSHARDRASGYTF.

J is TRBJ1-6 and V is TRBV11-2; D remains ambiguous. There are 17 residues in the CDR3. Germline assignment: CDR1 SGHAT and CDR2 FQNNGV. Deletions cut 8 bases from V and 3 bases from J, with 20 bases between. The CDR3 nucleotides read TGTGCCAGCGCAGCAGGAAGTGGCCTAAACTATAATTCACCCCTCCACTTT. This translates into CASAAGSGLNYNSPLHF. The whole variable domain, filled in from reference TRBV11-2 and TRBJ1-6, reads EAGVAQSPRYKIIEKRQSVAFWCNPISGHATLYWYQQILGQGPKLLIQFQNNGVVDDSQLPKDRFSAERLKGVDSTLKIQPAKLEDSAVYLCASAAGSGLNYNSPLHFGNGTRLTVT.

The chain employs TRBV6-5 and TRBJ2-7, with TRBD2 identical over 9 bases. The CDR3 extends over 16 amino acids. V trimming: 0 bases; J trimming: 2 bases; junction bases outside the gene matches: 5. CDR1 is MNHEY and CDR2 is SVGAGI in the germline V gene. This chain's CDR3 is CASSYSWLAGTYEQYF. The CDR3 region has the DNA TGTGCCAGCAGTTACTCGTGGCTAGCGGGGACCTACGAGCAGTACTTC.

J is TRBJ1-2 and V is TRBV28; weak D call: TRBD1 (5 bases). Germline loops: CDR1 MDHEN, CDR2 SYDVKM. Between the trimmed V and J ends, which lost 5 bases and 4 bases, there was a span of 11 bases. The CDR3 is made up of 13 amino acids. The CDR3 DNA follows: TGTGCCAGCAGTCGACAGAAGGTCTATGGCTACACCTTC. This translates into CASSRQKVYGYTF.

This rearrangement joins TRBV7-9 to TRBJ2-7; 7 bases are shared with TRBD1. The CDR3 spans 16 residues. The germline V gene encodes CDR1 SEHNR and CDR2 FQNEAQ (reference sequence). V lost 0 bases, J lost 2 bases, and 7 bases stayed unmatched. The CDR3 spells CASSLAPGQRAYEQYF. For the CDR3, the DNA is TGTGCCAGCAGCTTAGCACCGGGACAGAGAGCCTACGAGCAGTACTTC.

This clone was recorded once. The J gene is TRBJ2-1, the V gene TRBV5-4; D gene uncertain. Germline V gene data show CDR1 as SGHNT and CDR2 as YYREEE (reference sequence). The CDR3 has 12 amino acids. Between the trimmed V and J ends, which lost 5 bases and 4 bases, there was a span of 7 bases. In DNA form, the CDR3 reads TGTGCCAGCAGTCTACAGTACAATGAGCAGTTCTTC. Protein sequence: CASSLQYNEQFF.

This clone was recorded only once. This chain links TRBV4-3 with TRBJ1-5; 7 bases are shared with TRBD1. Germline V gene data show CDR1 as LGHNA and CDR2 as YSLEER. Trimming at V came to 1 base and at J to 2 bases, leaving 8 bases not matched to a gene. The CDR3 is 17 amino acids. CDR3 coding DNA: TGCGCCAGCAGCCAAGGTGTGTCCAGGGGGGGCAATCAGCCCCAGCATTTT. It codes for CASSQGVSRGGNQPQHF.

J is TRBJ2-7 and V is TRBV9, with D uncertain. Germline V lookup: CDR1 SGDLS, CDR2 YYNGEE. Trimming shortened V by 0 bases and J by 0 bases, and 10 bases separated the two germline ends. This CDR3 comprises 15 residues. CDR3 residues: CASSVAGDSSYEQYF. The CDR3 DNA sequence: TGTGCCAGCAGCGTAGCCGGAGACTCCTCCTACGAGCAGTACTTC.

The V call is TRBV19, the J call TRBJ1-5, with 7 bases identical to TRBD1. Per the germline V gene, CDR1 is LNHDA and CDR2 is SQIVND (reference sequence). V lost 5 bases, J lost 0 bases, and 1 base stayed unmatched. The CDR3 is 14 residues long. CDR3 nucleotides: TGTGCCAGTAGTGGACAGGTTAGCAATCAGCCCCAGCATTTT. This codes for CASSGQVSNQPQHF. Supplemented by reference TRBV19 and TRBJ1-5, the full variable domain reads DGGITQSPKYLFRKEGQNVTLSCEQNLNHDAMYWYRQDPGQGLRLIYYSQIVNDFQKGDIAEGYSVSREKKESFPLTVTSAQKNPTAFYLCASSGQVSNQPQHFGDGTRLSIL.

The J gene is TRBJ2-2, the V gene TRBV19; 11 bases align to TRBD2. The V gene's germline CDR1 is LNHDA and CDR2 SQIVND (reference sequence). Trimming removed 7 bases from V and 5 bases from J; junction bases left unmatched: 6. The CDR3 is made up of 15 amino acids. The CDR3 DNA sequence: TGTGCCAGTAAAAAGACTAGCGGGGCGACCGGGGAGCTGTTTTTT. Encoded protein: CASKKTSGATGELFF.

The chain employs TRBV4-2 and TRBJ1-4, with D maybe TRBD1 (5 bases). Between the trimmed V and J ends, which lost 3 bases and 2 bases, there was a span of 13 bases. CDR1 is LGHNA, CDR2 YNFKEQ, per germline. The CDR3 extends over 16 amino acids. The DNA of the CDR3 is TGTGCCAGCAGCCAGGCCCAGGGCGGCACTAATGAAAAACTGTTTTTT. It yields the protein CASSQAQGGTNEKLFF.

The chain uses TRBV9 and TRBJ2-7; D is perhaps TRBD2 (5 bases). The CDR3 runs to 15 residues. CDR1 and CDR2 from the germline V gene are SGDLS and YYNGEE. V lost 3 bases and J lost 1, with 14 bases in between. The CDR3 reads CASSALGGESYEQYF. Here the CDR3 DNA reads TGTGCCAGCAGCGCCCTTGGTGGGGAGTCCTACGAGCAGTACTTC.